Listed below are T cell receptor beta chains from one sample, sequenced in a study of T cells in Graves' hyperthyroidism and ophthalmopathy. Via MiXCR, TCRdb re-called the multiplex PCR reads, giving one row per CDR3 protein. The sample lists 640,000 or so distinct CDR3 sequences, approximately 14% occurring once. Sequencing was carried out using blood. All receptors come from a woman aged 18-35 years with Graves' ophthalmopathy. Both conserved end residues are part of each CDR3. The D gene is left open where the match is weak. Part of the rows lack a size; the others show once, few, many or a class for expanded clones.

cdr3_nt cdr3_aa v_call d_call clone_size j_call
TGTGCCGGCTCACCAACCAACACTGAAGCTTTCTTT CAGSPTNTEAFF TRBV18 - - TRBJ1-1
TGTGCCAGCAGCTTAATGACGGGAGGGTACAATGAGCAGTTCTTC CASSLMTGGYNEQFF TRBV13 TRBD2 many TRBJ2-1
TGTGCCAGCAGTTTATGGAGCCAGGGAACCCCTTACACCTTC CASSLWSQGTPYTF TRBV28 - many TRBJ1-2
TGTGCCAGCAGTTCGGGACTACCTAACACCGGGGAGCTGTTTTTT CASSSGLPNTGELFF TRBV6-1 TRBD2 - TRBJ2-2
TGTGCCAGTAGTATCAAGGGGGCTTACTACGAGCAGTACTTC CASSIKGAYYEQYF TRBV19 TRBD1 - TRBJ2-7
TGTGCCAGCAGCTCCATGGGAAGCGGGAGGGGGGGCAACGAGCAGTACTTC CASSSMGSGRGGNEQYF TRBV7-2 TRBD2 many TRBJ2-7
TGTGCCTGGAGTGTACGGCTAGATGGGGAGCAGTACTTC CAWSVRLDGEQYF TRBV30 - many TRBJ2-7
TGTGCCAGCAGCGTAGTAGGACAGGGGGCAGATACGCAGTATTTT CASSVVGQGADTQYF TRBV9 TRBD1 - TRBJ2-3
TGTGCCAGCAGTGGAGACACCCTGGGGTATTTT CASSGDTLGYF TRBV2 - many TRBJ2-3
TGTGCCAGCAGCCAAGAAGGAACGGGAGGGCCGGATACGCAGTATTTT CASSQEGTGGPDTQYF TRBV4-2 TRBD2 few TRBJ2-3
TGTGCTAGTTGCCCTCGGCCTTTCTTT CASCPRPFF TRBV12-5 - many TRBJ1-1
TGTGCCACCAGTGACCCAAGGACAGGGGACCCCACAGATACGCAGTATTTT CATSDPRTGDPTDTQYF TRBV24-1 TRBD1 - TRBJ2-3
TGTGCCAGCAGTTTTCGTGGGAACTCCTACAATGAGCAGTTCTTC CASSFRGNSYNEQFF TRBV2 - - TRBJ2-1
TGTGCCTGGAGTCCAGGGAGAGGCTACACCTTC CAWSPGRGYTF TRBV30 - many TRBJ1-2